This entry concerns a single T cell receptor beta chain. Methods used by the authors: Reference gene primer amplification in the assay estimated nucleated cell counts. The protocol was immunoSEQ multiplex PCR, while the TCRdb copy is restricted to in-frame clones and leaves out a portion. The V and J calls and the clone size are those of that table, but D and trimming were determined from the DNA. The table lists 200,000 to 250,000 clones, 65% to 90% of them singletons. This specimen belongs to a study of blood T cell repertoires in COVID-19. As for the study in general: Sources were T cells, B-cell-depleted T cells, or PBMCs; the material itself was cDNA or gDNA.

J lost 4 bases, V lost 0 bases, and 5 bases had no gene match. Germline CDR1 and CDR2: SGHDT and YYEEEE. The CDR3 has 17 amino acids. J is TRBJ2-5 and V is TRBV5-6, with 14 bases fitting TRBD2. The TCR sequence derives from a man between 35 and 55 years old who had recovered from COVID-19. Sequencing was carried out using PBMCs or T cells enriched from blood (not recorded which). The CDR3 loop is CASSLVGLAGVGETQYF. Written as DNA, the CDR3 is TGTGCCAGCAGCTTGGTGGGACTAGCGGGAGTTGGAGAGACCCAGTACTTC.